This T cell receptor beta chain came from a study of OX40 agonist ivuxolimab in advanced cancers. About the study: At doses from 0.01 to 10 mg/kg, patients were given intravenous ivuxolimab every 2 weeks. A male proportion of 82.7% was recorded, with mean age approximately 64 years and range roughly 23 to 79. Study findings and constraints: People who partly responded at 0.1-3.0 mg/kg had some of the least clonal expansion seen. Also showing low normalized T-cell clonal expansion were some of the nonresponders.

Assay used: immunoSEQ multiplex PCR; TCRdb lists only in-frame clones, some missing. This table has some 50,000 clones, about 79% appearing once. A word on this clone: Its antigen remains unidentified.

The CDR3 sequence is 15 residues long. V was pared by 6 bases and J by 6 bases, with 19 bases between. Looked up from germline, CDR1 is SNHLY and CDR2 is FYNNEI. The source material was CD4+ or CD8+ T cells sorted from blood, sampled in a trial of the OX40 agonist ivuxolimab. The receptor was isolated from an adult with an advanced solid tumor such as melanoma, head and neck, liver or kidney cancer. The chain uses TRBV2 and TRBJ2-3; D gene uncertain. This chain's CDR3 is CASSKARSATDTQYF. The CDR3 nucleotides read TGTGCCAGCAGCAAAGCCCGGAGCGCCACGGATACGCAGTATTTT.